This entry is about one TCR beta chain. The V gene's germline CDR1 is SGHDN and CDR2 FVKESK. V was clipped by 3 bases and J by 3 bases; unmatched bases: 11. The CDR3 runs 17 residues. A process of 5'RACE template switching, which added a universal primer site and UMIs, was used to make TCR cDNA. MiXCR, applied by TCRdb to the 5' RACE reads, yields one record per CDR3 protein. This table holds hundreds of thousands of distinct CDR3 sequences, roughly 17% found once. The record originates from a study of T cells after yellow fever vaccination. The genes are TRBV14 and TRBJ2-3, with 8 positions matching TRBD2. The source is a man younger than 35 who received the YFV17D yellow fever vaccine. Sample: PBMCs, taken around 5 days after the first yellow fever vaccination. The CDR3 here is CASSHGRIAGWTDTQYF. The CDR3, as DNA: TGTGCCAGCAGCCACGGCAGGATAGCGGGGTGGACAGATACGCAGTATTTT.